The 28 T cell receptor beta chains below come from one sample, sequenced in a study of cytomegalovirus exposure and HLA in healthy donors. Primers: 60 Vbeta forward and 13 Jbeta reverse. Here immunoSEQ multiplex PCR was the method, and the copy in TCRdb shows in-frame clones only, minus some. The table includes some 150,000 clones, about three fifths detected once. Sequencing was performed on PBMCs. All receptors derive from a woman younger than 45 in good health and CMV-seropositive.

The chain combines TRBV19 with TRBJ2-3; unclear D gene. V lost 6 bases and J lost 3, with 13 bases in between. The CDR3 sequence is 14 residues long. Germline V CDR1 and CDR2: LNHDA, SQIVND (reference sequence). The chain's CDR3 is CASRRNVETDTQYF. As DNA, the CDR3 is TGTGCCAGTAGGCGGAACGTTGAAACAGATACGCAGTATTTT. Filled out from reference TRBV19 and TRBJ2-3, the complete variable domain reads DGGITQSPKYLFRKEGQNVTLSCEQNLNHDAMYWYRQDPGQGLRLIYYSQIVNDFQKGDIAEGYSVSREKKESFPLTVTSAQKNPTAFYLCASRRNVETDTQYFGPGTRLTVL.

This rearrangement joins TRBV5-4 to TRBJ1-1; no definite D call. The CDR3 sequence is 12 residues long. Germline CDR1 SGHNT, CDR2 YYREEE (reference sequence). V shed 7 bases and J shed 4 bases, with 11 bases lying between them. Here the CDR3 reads CASQRDGTEAFF. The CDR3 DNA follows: TGTGCCAGCCAACGAGATGGCACTGAAGCTTTCTTT.

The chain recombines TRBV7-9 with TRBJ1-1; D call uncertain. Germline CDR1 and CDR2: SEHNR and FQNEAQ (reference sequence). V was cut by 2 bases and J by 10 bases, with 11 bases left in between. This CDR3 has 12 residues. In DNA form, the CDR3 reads TGTGCCAGCAGCTTAACGGGAATGGGAGCTTTCTTT. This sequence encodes CASSLTGMGAFF. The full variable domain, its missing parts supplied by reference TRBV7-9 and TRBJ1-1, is DTGVSQNPRHKITKRGQNVTFRCDPISEHNRLYWYRQTLGQGPEFLTYFQNEAQLEKSRLLSDRFSAERPKGSFSTLEIQRTEQGDSAMYLCASSLTGMGAFFGQGTRLTVV.

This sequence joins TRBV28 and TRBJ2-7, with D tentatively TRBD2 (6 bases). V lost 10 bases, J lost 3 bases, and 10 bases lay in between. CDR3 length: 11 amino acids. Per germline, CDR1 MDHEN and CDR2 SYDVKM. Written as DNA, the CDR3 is TGTGCCACCGGAGGGCACTACGAGCAGTACTTC. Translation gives CATGGHYEQYF.

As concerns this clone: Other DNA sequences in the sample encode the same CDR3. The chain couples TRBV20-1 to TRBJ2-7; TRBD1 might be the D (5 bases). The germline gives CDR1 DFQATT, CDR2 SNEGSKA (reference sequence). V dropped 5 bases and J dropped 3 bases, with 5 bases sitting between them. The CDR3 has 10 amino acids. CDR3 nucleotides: TGCAGTGCTGACAGCTACGAGCAGTACTTC. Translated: CSADSYEQYF.

CDR3 residues: CASSNSPGQSGGYTF. CDR3 DNA: TGTGCCAGCAGTAACTCCCCAGGACAGTCAGGTGGCTACACCTTC. The V and J genes are TRBV28 and TRBJ1-2, with D perhaps matching TRBD1 (6 bases). Trimming stripped 5 bases from V and 7 bases from J, with 20 bases between. Germline V CDR1 and CDR2: MDHEN, SYDVKM. CDR3 size: 15 residues.

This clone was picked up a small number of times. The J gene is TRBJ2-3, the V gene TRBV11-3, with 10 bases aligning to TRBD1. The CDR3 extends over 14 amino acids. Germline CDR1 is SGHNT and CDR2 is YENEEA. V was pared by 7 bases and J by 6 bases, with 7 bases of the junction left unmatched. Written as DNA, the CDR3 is TGTGCCAGCACCAAAAGGACAGGGGGGGATACGCAGTATTTT. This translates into CASTKRTGGDTQYF.

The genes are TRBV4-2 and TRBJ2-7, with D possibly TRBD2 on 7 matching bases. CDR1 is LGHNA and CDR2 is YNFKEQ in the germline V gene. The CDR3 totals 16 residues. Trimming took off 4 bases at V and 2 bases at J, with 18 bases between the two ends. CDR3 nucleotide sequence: TGTGCCAGCAGCCGATCAAGCGGGACAATAACCTACGAGCAGTACTTC. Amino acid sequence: CASSRSSGTITYEQYF.

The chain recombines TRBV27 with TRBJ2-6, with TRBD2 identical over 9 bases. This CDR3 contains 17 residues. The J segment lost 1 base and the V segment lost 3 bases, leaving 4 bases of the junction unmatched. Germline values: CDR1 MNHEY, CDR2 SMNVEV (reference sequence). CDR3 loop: CASSFRLAGSGANVLTF. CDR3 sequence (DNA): TGTGCCAGCAGTTTCCGGCTAGCGGGGTCTGGGGCCAACGTCCTGACTTTC.

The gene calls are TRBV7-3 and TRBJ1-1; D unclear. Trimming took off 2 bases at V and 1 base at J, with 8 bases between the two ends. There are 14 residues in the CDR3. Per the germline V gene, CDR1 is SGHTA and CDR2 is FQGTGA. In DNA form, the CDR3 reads TGTGCCAGCAGCTTACACGGGTCGAACACTGAAGCTTTCTTT. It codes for CASSLHGSNTEAFF.

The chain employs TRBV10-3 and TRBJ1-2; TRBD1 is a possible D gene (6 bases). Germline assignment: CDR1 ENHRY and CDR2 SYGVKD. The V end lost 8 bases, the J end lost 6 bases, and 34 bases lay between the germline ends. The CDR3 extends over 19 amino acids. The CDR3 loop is CAIDHTGHGTSGNWDGYTF. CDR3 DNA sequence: TGTGCCATCGACCACACCGGTCACGGGACATCAGGGAATTGGGATGGCTACACCTTC.

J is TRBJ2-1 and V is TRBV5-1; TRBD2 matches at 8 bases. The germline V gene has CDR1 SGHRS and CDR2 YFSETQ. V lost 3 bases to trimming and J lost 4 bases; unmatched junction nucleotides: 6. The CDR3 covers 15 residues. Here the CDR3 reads CASSSRGGSYNEQFF. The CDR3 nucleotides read TGCGCCAGCAGCTCCCGGGGGGGTTCGTACAATGAGCAGTTCTTC.

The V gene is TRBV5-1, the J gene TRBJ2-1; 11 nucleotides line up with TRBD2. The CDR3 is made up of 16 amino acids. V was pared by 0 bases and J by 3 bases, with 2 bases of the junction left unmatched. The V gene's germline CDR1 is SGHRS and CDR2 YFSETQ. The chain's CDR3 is CASSLGTSGFYNEQFF. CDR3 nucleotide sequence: TGCGCCAGCAGCTTGGGGACTAGCGGGTTCTACAATGAGCAGTTCTTC.

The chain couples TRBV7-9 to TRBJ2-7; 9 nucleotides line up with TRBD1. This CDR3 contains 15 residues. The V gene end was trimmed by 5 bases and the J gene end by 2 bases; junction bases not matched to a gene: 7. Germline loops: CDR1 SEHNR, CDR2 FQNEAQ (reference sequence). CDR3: CASSARTGVTYEQYF. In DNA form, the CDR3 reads TGTGCCAGCAGCGCGCGGACAGGGGTCACCTACGAGCAGTACTTC. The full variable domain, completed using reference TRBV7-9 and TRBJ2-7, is DTGVSQNPRHKITKRGQNVTFRCDPISEHNRLYWYRQTLGQGPEFLTYFQNEAQLEKSRLLSDRFSAERPKGSFSTLEIQRTEQGDSAMYLCASSARTGVTYEQYFGPGTRLTVT.

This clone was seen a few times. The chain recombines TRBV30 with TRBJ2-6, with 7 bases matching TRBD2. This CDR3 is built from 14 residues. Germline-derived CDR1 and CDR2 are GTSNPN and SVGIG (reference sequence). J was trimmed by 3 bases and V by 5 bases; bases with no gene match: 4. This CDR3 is CAWGGDVGANVLTF. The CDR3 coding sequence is TGTGCCTGGGGGGGGGATGTTGGGGCCAACGTCCTGACTTTC.

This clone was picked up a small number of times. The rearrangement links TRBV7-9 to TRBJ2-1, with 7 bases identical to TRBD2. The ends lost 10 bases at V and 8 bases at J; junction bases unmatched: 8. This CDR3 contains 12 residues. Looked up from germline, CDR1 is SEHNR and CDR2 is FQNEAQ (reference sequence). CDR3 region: CANQGEGYEQFF. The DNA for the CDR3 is TGTGCCAACCAAGGGGAGGGTTATGAGCAGTTCTTC.

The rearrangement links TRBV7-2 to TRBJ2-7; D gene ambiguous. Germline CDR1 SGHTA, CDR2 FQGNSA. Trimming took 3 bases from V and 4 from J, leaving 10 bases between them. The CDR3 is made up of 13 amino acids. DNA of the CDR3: TGTGCCAGCAGCTTTCTACCGTCGTACGAGCAGTACTTC. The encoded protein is CASSFLPSYEQYF.

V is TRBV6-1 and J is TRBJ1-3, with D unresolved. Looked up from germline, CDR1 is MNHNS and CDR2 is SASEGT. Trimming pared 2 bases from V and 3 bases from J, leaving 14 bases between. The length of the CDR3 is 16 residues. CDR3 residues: CASSETIVGVGNTIYF. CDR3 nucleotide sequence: TGTGCCAGCAGTGAAACTATAGTCGGGGTTGGAAACACCATATATTTT.

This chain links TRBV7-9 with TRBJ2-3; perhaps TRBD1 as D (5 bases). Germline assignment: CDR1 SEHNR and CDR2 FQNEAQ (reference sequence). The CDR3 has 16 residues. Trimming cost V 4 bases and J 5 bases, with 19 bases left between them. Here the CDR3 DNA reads TGTGCCAGCAGCTCGATGTTAAGGGGCTCCGGAGATACGCAGTATTTT. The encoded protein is CASSSMLRGSGDTQYF.

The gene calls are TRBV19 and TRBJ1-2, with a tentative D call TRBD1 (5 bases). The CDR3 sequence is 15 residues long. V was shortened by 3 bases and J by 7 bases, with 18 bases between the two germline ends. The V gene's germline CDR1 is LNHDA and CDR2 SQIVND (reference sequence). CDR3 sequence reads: CASSIWGAVLRGYTF. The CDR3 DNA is TGTGCCAGTAGTATCTGGGGCGCGGTTCTCCGTGGCTACACCTTC.

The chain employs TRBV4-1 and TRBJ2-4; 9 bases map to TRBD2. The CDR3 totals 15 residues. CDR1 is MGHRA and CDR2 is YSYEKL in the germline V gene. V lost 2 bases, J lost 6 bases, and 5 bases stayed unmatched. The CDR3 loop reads CASSQSGGTLNIQYF. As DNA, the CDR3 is TGCGCCAGCAGCCAAAGCGGGGGGACCCTAAACATTCAGTACTTC.

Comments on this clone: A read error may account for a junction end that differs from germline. CDR3 protein: CSSSPGREKLFF. As DNA, the CDR3 is TGTTCCAGCAGCCCAGGGAGGGAAAAACTGTTTTTT. The chain has TRBV7-9 and TRBJ1-4; tentative D call: TRBD1 (5 bases). This CDR3 has 12 amino acids. The V gene's germline CDR1 is SEHNR and CDR2 FQNEAQ (reference sequence).

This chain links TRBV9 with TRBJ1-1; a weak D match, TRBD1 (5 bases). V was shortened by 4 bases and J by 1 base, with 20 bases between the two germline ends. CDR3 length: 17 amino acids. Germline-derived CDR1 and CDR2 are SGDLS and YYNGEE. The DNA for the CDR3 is TGTGCCAGCAGCAACCCGGCGGTGGGGGGGTCGAACACTGAAGCTTTCTTT. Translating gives CASSNPAVGGSNTEAFF.

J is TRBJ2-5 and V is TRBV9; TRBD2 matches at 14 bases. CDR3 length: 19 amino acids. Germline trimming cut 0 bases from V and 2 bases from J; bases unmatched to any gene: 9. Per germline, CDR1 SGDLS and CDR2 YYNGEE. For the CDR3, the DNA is TGTGCCAGCAGCGTAGGGCTTTCGTGGACTAGCGGGGGGCAAGAGACCCAGTACTTC. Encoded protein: CASSVGLSWTSGGQETQYF.

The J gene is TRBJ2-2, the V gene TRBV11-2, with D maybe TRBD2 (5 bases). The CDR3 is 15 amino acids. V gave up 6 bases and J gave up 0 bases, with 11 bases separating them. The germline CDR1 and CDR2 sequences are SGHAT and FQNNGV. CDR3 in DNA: TGTGCCAGCAGTTTGCGGGCTGCGAACACCGGGGAGCTGTTTTTT. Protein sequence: CASSLRAANTGELFF.

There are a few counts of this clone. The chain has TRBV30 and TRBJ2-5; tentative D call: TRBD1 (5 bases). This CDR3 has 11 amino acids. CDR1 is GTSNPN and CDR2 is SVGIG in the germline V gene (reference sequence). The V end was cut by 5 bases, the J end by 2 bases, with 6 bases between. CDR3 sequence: CAWDRQETQYF. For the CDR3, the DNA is TGTGCCTGGGACAGACAAGAGACCCAGTACTTC.

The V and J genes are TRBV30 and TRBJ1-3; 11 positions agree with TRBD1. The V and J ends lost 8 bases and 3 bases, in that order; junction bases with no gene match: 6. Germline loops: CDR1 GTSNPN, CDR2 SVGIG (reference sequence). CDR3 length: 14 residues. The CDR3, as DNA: TGTGCCGGACAGGGGGCAGTGGTTGGAAACACCATATATTTT. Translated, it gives CAGQGAVVGNTIYF.

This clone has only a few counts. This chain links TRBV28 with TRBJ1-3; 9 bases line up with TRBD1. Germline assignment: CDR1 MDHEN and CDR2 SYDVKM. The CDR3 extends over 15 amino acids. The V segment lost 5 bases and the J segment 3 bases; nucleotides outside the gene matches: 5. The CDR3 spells CASSTGGWFGNTIYF. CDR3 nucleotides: TGTGCCAGCAGTACAGGGGGCTGGTTTGGAAACACCATATATTTT.